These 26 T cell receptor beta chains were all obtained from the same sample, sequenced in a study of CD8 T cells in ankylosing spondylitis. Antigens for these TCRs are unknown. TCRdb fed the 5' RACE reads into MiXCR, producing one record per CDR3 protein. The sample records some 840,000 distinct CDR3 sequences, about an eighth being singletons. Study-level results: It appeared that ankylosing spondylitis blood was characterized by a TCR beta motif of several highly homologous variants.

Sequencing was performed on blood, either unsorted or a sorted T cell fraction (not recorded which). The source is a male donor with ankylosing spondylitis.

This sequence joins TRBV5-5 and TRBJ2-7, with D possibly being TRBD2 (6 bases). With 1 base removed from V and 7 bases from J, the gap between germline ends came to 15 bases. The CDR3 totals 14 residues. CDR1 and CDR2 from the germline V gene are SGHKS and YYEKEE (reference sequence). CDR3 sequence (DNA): TGTGCCAGCAGCTTGTTAGGGACTCCCTTGGAGCAGTACTTC. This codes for CASSLLGTPLEQYF. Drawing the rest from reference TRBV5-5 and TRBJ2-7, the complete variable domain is DAGVTQSPTHLIKTRGQQVTLRCSPISGHKSVSWYQQVLGQGPQFIFQYYEKEERGRGNFPDRFSARQFPNYSSELNVNALLLGDSALYLCASSLLGTPLEQYFGPGTRLTVT.

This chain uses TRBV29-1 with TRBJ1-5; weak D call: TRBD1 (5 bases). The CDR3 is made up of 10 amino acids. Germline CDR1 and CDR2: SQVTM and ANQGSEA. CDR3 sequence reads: CNPKGKPQHF. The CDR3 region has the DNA TGCAACCCCAAGGGGAAGCCCCAGCATTTT.

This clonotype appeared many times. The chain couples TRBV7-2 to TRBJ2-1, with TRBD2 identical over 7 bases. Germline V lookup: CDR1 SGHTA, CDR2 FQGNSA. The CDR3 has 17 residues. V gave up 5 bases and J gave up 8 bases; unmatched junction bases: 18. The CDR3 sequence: CASSPPRVGGRLDEQFF. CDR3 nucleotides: TGTGCCAGCAGCCCGCCGAGGGTGGGCGGGAGATTGGATGAGCAGTTCTTC.

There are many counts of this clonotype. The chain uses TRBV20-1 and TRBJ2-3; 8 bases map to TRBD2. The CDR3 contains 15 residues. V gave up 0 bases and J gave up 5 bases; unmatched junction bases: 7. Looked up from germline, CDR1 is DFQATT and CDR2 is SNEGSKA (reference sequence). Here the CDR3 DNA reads TGCAGTGCTAGAGACGCGGGGGGCCGGGGAGATACGCAGTATTTT. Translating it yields CSARDAGGRGDTQYF.

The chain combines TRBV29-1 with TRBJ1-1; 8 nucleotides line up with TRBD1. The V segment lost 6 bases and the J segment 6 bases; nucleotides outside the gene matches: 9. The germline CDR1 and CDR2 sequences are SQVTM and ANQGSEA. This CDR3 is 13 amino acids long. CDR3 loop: CSVSRGTGAEAFF. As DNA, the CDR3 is TGCAGCGTGTCCCGCGGGACAGGTGCTGAAGCTTTCTTT.

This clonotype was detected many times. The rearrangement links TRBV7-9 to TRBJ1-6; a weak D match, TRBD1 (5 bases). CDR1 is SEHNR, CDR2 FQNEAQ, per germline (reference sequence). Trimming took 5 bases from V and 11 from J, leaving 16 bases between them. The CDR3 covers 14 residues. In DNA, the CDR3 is TGTGCCAGCAGCCCCCGGGGGGGGAATGCACCCCTCCACTTT. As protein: CASSPRGGNAPLHF.

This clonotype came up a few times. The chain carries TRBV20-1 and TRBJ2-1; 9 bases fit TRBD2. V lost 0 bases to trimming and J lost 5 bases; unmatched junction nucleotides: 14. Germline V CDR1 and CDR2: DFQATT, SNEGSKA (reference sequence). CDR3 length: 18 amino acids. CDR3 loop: CSARDTVLAGDGDNEQFF. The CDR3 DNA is TGCAGTGCTAGAGATACGGTTTTAGCGGGAGATGGGGACAATGAGCAGTTCTTC.

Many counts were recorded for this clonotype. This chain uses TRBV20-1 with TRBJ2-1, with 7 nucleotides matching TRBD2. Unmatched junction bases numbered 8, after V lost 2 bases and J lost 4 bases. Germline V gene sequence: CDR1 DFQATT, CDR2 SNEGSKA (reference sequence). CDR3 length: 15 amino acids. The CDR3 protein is CSARQSPGGYNEQFF. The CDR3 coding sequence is TGCAGTGCTAGACAATCCCCGGGGGGTTACAATGAGCAGTTCTTC.

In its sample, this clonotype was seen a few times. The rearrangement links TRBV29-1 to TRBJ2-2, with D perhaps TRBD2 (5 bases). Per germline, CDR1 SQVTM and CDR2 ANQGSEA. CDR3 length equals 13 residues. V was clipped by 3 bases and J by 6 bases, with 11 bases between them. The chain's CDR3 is CSVDRRLSGELFF. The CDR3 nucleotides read TGCAGCGTTGACAGGAGGTTGTCCGGGGAGCTGTTTTTT.

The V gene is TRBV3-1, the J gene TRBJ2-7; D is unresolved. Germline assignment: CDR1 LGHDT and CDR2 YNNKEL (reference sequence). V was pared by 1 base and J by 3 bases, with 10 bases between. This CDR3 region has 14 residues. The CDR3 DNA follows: TGTGCCAGCAGCCAAGTGAACTGGGACTACGAGCAGTACTTC. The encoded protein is CASSQVNWDYEQYF.

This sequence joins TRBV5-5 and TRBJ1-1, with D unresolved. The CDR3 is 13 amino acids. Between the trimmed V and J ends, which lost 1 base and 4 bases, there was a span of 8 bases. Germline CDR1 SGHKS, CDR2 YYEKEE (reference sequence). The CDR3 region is CASSLRQITEAFF. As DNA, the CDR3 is TGTGCCAGCAGCTTGAGGCAGATCACTGAAGCTTTCTTT.

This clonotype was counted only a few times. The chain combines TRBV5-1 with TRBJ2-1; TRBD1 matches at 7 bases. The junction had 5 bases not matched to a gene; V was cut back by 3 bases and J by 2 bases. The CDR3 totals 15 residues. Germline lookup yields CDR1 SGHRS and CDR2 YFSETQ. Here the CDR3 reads CASSYRGPPYNEQFF. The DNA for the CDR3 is TGCGCCAGCAGCTACAGGGGCCCCCCCTACAATGAGCAGTTCTTC.

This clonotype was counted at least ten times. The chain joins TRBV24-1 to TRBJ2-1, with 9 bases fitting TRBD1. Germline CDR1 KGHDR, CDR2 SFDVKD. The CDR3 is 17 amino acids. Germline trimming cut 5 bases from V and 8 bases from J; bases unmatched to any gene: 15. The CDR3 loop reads CATSAITPGTGSHEQFF. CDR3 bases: TGTGCCACCAGTGCCATCACTCCCGGGACAGGGTCCCATGAGCAGTTCTTC.

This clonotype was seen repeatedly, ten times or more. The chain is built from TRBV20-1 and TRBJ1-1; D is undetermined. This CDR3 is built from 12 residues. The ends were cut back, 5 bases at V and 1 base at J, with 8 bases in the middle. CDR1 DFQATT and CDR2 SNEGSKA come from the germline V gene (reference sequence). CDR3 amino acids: CSAFEQNTEAFF. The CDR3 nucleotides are TGCAGTGCTTTCGAACAGAACACTGAAGCTTTCTTT.

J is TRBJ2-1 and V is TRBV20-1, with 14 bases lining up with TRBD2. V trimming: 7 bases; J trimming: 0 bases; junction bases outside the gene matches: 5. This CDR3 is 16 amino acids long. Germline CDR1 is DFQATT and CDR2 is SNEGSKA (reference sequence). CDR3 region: CSGRTSGRRSYNEQFF. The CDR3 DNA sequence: TGCAGTGGGAGGACTAGCGGGAGGCGCTCCTACAATGAGCAGTTCTTC.

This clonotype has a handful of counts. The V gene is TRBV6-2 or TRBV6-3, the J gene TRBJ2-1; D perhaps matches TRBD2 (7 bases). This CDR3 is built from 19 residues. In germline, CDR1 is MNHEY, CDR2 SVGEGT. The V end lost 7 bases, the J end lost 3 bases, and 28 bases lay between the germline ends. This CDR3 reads CASTHREFGERGIYNEQFF. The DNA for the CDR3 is TGTGCCAGCACTCACAGGGAATTTGGTGAGCGGGGCATCTACAATGAGCAGTTCTTC.

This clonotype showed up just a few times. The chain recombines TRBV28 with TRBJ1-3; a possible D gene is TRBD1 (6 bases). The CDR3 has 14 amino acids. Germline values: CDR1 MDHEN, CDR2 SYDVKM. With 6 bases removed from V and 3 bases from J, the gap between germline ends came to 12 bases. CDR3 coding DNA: TGTGCCAGCAGCCACGGACAGAATGGAAACACCATATATTTT. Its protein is CASSHGQNGNTIYF. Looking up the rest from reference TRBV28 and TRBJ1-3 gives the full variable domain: DVKVTQSSRYLVKRTGEKVFLECVQDMDHENMFWYRQDPGLGLRLIYFSYDVKMKEKGDIPEGYSVSREKKERFSLILESASTNQTSMYLCASSHGQNGNTIYFGEGSWLTVV.

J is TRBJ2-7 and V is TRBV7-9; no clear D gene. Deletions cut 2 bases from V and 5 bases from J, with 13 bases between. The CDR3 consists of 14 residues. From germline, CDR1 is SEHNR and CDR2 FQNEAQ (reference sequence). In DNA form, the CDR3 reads TGTGCCAGCAGCTTATGGGGATTGGGCCACGAGCAGTACTTC. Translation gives CASSLWGLGHEQYF.

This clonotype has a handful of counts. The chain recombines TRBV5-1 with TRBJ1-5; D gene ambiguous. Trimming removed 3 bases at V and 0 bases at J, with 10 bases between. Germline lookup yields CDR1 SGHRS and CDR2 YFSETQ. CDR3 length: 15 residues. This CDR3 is CASSWRGGSNQPQHF. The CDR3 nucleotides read TGCGCCAGCAGCTGGAGAGGAGGTAGCAATCAGCCCCAGCATTTT.

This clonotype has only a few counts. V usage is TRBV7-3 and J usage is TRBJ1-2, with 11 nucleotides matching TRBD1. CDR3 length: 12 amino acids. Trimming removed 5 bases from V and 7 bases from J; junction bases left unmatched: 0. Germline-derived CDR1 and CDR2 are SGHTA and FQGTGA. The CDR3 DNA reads TGTGCCAGCAGCGGGACAGGGGGTGGCTACACCTTC. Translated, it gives CASSGTGGGYTF.

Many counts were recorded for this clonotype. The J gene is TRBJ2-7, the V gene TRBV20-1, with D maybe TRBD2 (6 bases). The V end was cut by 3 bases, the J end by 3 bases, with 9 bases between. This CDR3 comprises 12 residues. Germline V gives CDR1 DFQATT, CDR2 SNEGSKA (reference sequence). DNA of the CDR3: TGCAGTGCTAGTAGGCGGGACTACGAGCAGTACTTC. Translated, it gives CSASRRDYEQYF.

CDR3 in DNA: TGTGCCAGCAGCCCCCGAGGAGACCTTTTAACCTACGAGCAGTACTTC. Translated: CASSPRGDLLTYEQYF. The genes are TRBV9 and TRBJ2-7; D gene unclear. The CDR3 length is 16 residues. CDR1 is SGDLS, CDR2 YYNGEE, per germline. V lost 4 bases and J 2 bases, leaving 19 bases between the germline ends.

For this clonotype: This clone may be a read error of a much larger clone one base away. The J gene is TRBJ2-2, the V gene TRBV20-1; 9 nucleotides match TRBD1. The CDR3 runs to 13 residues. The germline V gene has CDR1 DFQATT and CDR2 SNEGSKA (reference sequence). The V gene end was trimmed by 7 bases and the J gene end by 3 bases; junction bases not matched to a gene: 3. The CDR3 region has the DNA TGCAGTGGACAGGGGGAATACACCGGGGAGCTGTTTTTT. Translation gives CSGQGEYTGELFF.

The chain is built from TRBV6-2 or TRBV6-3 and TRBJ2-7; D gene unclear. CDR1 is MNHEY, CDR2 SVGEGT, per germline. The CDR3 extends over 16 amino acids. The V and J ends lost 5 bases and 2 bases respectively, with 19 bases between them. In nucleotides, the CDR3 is TGTGCCAGCAGTCAACCCAGAGCGAAGCCCACCTACGAGCAGTACTTC. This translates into CASSQPRAKPTYEQYF.

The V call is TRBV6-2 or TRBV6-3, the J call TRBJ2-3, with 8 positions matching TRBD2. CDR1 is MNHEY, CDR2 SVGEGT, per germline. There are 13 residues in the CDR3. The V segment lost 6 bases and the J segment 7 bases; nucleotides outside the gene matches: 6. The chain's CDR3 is CASRGTRGHTQYF. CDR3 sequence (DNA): TGTGCCAGCAGAGGGACTAGGGGACATACGCAGTATTTT.

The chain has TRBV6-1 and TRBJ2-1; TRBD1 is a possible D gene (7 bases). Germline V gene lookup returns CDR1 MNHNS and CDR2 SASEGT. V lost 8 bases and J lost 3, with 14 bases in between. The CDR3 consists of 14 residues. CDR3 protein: CASGRQGLYNEQFF. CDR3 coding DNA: TGTGCCAGCGGCCGACAGGGACTCTACAATGAGCAGTTCTTC.